The 18 T cell receptor beta chains in this list originate from one sample, sequenced in a study of shared clonotypes between healthy human individuals. Only in-frame clones appear in the TCRdb table, and some are missing; sequencing was by immunoSEQ multiplex PCR. The table lists some 650,000 clones, less than 98% of them singletons. Sample: naive CD4+ T cells sorted from blood. Subset specified: CD45RA+ positively selected. Receptor source: a woman aged 30 to 39 in good health.

The chain joins TRBV11-2 to TRBJ2-1; 12 nucleotides align to TRBD2. V lost 3 bases to trimming and J lost 7 bases; unmatched junction nucleotides: 4. Germline CDR1 and CDR2: SGHAT and FQNNGV. This CDR3 spans 15 amino acids. The CDR3 spells CASSLTSGSPNEQFF. CDR3 nucleotide sequence: TGTGCCAGCAGCTTGACTAGCGGGAGCCCTAATGAGCAGTTCTTC.

As for this clone: The sample holds other DNA sequences that translate to the same CDR3. The chain employs TRBV18 and TRBJ2-1; 11 nucleotides agree with TRBD2. V dropped 3 bases and J dropped 4; count of bases not matched to a gene: 2. Germline CDR1 and CDR2: KGHSH and LQKENI. This CDR3 region has 15 residues. The CDR3 reads CASSPGTSGYNEQFF. Written as DNA, the CDR3 is TGTGCCAGCTCACCCGGGACTAGCGGTTACAATGAGCAGTTCTTC.

The chain has TRBV14 and TRBJ2-1; D unclear. The CDR3 totals 17 residues. The V end was cut by 0 bases, the J end by 2 bases, with 14 bases between. Germline V gene sequence: CDR1 SGHDN, CDR2 FVKESK. Written as DNA, the CDR3 is TGTGCCAGCAGCCAAGACCCCGACCTTAGAGCCTACAATGAGCAGTTCTTC. Translation: CASSQDPDLRAYNEQFF.

The chain joins TRBV18 to TRBJ1-2, with TRBD1 as a possible D gene (5 bases). The CDR3 extends over 13 amino acids. Germline assignment: CDR1 KGHSH and CDR2 LQKENI. Trimming pared 2 bases from V and 6 bases from J, leaving 10 bases between. This CDR3 reads CASSPRGEDGYTF. The CDR3 DNA is TGTGCCAGCTCACCAAGAGGGGAAGATGGCTACACCTTC.

This chain connects TRBV5-1 to TRBJ2-5; possibly TRBD1 or TRBD2 for D (6 bases each). CDR1 and CDR2 from the germline V gene are SGHRS and YFSETQ. The CDR3 runs to 13 residues. With 4 bases removed from V and 5 bases from J, the gap between germline ends came to 12 bases. CDR3 protein: CASSQRGGETQYF. DNA of the CDR3: TGCGCCAGCAGCCAAAGAGGGGGGGAGACCCAGTACTTC.

This clone was found once. V is TRBV2 and J is TRBJ2-3; D is unclear. The CDR3 is 12 amino acids. Germline values: CDR1 SNHLY, CDR2 FYNNEI. Deletions cut 4 bases from V and 3 bases from J, with 5 bases between. As DNA, the CDR3 is TGTGCCAGCAGTGTGTGGACAGATACGCAGTATTTT. It encodes CASSVWTDTQYF.

This chain uses TRBV5-6 with TRBJ1-2; weak D call: TRBD1 (5 bases). The V end lost 2 bases, the J end lost 4 bases, and 21 bases lay between the germline ends. Germline-derived CDR1 and CDR2 are SGHDT and YYEEEE. The CDR3 runs 17 residues. In nucleotides, the CDR3 is TGTGCCAGCAGCTTTGGCAGAAGACAGTCGAGAATCTATGGCTACACCTTC. This sequence encodes CASSFGRRQSRIYGYTF.

This sequence joins TRBV6-6 and TRBJ2-7; 13 bases fit TRBD2. Germline CDR1 and CDR2: MNHNY and SVGAGI (reference sequence). This CDR3 region has 16 residues. With V trimmed by 6 bases and J by 6 bases, 11 bases remained unmatched. Written as DNA, the CDR3 is TGTGCCAGCAGCGGGGGACTAGCGGGAACCCCCAGCGAGCAGTACTTC. Encoded protein: CASSGGLAGTPSEQYF.

V is TRBV11-2 and J is TRBJ2-5, with 11 positions matching TRBD2. This CDR3 comprises 18 residues. With V trimmed by 1 base and J by 1 base, 8 bases remained unmatched. CDR1 SGHAT and CDR2 FQNNGV come from the germline V gene. The CDR3 nucleotides are TGTGCCAGCAGCTTAGTAGCGGGAGGGCCGGGAGTCCAAGAGACCCAGTACTTC. Its protein is CASSLVAGGPGVQETQYF.

The chain has TRBV19 and TRBJ2-7, with 9 nucleotides matching TRBD2. V lost 4 bases, J lost 2 bases, and 18 bases stayed unmatched. This CDR3 has 19 residues. CDR1 is LNHDA and CDR2 is SQIVND in the germline V gene (reference sequence). The CDR3 DNA sequence: TGTGCCAGTAGTAGGACCGATGGGGCTAGCGGGATTGGGGCCTACGAGCAGTACTTC. Protein product: CASSRTDGASGIGAYEQYF.

The genes are TRBV28 and TRBJ2-7, with TRBD1 as a possible D gene (5 bases). In germline, CDR1 is MDHEN, CDR2 SYDVKM. This CDR3 contains 11 residues. V dropped 5 bases and J dropped 9 bases, with 11 bases sitting between them. CDR3 in amino acids: CASSAGSWQYF. The CDR3 coding sequence is TGTGCCAGCAGTGCAGGGTCATGGCAGTACTTC. Full variable domain (outside the CDR3, taken from reference TRBV28 and TRBJ2-7): DVKVTQSSRYLVKRTGEKVFLECVQDMDHENMFWYRQDPGLGLRLIYFSYDVKMKEKGDIPEGYSVSREKKERFSLILESASTNQTSMYLCASSAGSWQYFGPGTRLTVT.

This rearrangement joins TRBV7-3 to TRBJ2-2; D is perhaps TRBD2 (5 bases). The CDR3 consists of 13 residues. Trimming removed 0 bases at V and 8 bases at J, with 7 bases between. Germline V lookup: CDR1 SGHTA, CDR2 FQGTGA. The chain's CDR3 is CASSLTREGELFF. The CDR3 DNA is TGTGCCAGCAGCTTAACACGGGAAGGGGAGCTGTTTTTT. The full variable domain, rest sourced from reference TRBV7-3 and TRBJ2-2, is GAGVSQTPSNKVTEKGKYVELRCDPISGHTALYWYRQSLGQGPEFLIYFQGTGAADDSGLPNDRFFAVRPEGSVSTLKIQRTERGDSAVYLCASSLTREGELFFGEGSRLTVL.

The chain employs TRBV19 and TRBJ2-3; the match to TRBD2 covers 11 bases. The CDR3 is made up of 15 amino acids. Trimming cost V 1 base and J 5 bases; bases outside gene matches: 2. CDR1 is LNHDA and CDR2 is SQIVND in the germline V gene (reference sequence). The CDR3: CASSIGLAGGDTQYF. CDR3 DNA: TGTGCCAGTAGTATAGGGCTAGCGGGAGGAGATACGCAGTATTTT.

CDR3 bases: TGTGCCAGCAGCAGGGACAGGGGGTACACTGAAGCTTTCTTT. It yields the protein CASSRDRGYTEAFF. The rearrangement links TRBV28 to TRBJ1-1, with 11 bases that match TRBD1. V shed 6 bases and J 3 bases; nucleotides not matched to a gene: 3. Germline values: CDR1 MDHEN, CDR2 SYDVKM. CDR3 length: 14 residues.

The gene calls are TRBV28 and TRBJ2-7; 7 bases align to TRBD2. The J segment lost 5 bases and the V segment lost 5 bases, leaving 15 bases of the junction unmatched. This CDR3 comprises 16 residues. Germline lookup yields CDR1 MDHEN and CDR2 SYDVKM. DNA for the CDR3: TGTGCCAGCAGTCCCATCCTTGGGAGGGCCAATGACGAGCAGTACTTC. This sequence encodes CASSPILGRANDEQYF.

The chain has TRBV5-1 and TRBJ2-5, with a tentative D call TRBD1 (5 bases). Trimming pared 0 bases from V and 11 bases from J, leaving 17 bases between. The CDR3 length is 14 residues. Germline values: CDR1 SGHRS, CDR2 YFSETQ. CDR3 sequence reads: CASSLVGAVGEQYF. The CDR3 nucleotides are TGCGCCAGCAGCTTGGTTGGGGCCGTCGGAGAGCAGTACTTC.

The rearrangement joins TRBV9 to TRBJ2-1, with TRBD2 matching 9 bases. V shed 0 bases and J 10 bases; nucleotides not matched to a gene: 11. Germline V CDR1 and CDR2: SGDLS, YYNGEE. This CDR3 has 16 residues. CDR3 DNA: TGTGCCAGCAGCGTAGTTCCAGCGGGAGGTCCACAGGAGCAGTTCTTC. This gives the protein CASSVVPAGGPQEQFF.

The rearrangement joins TRBV28 to TRBJ1-5, with a possible D match to TRBD1 (6 bases). Germline CDR1 reads MDHEN; CDR2 reads SYDVKM. The CDR3 runs to 13 residues. The V and J ends lost 7 bases and 11 bases respectively, with 18 bases between them. The CDR3 here is CASMEDSREAQHF. The CDR3 DNA reads TGTGCCAGCATGGAGGACAGTCGAGAGGCCCAGCATTTT.